These 25 T cell receptor beta chains were all obtained from the same sample, sequenced in a study of cytomegalovirus exposure and HLA in healthy donors. PCR employed 60 Vbeta and 13 Jbeta primers. TCRdb's copy holds only in-frame clones and misses some; the assay was immunoSEQ multiplex PCR. This sample has 150,000 to 200,000 clones, with 68% found just once. Sequenced: PBMCs. All receptors derive from a man aged 25 to 40 in good health and CMV-seropositive.

The J gene is TRBJ2-1, the V gene TRBV5-1, with 9 bases matching TRBD1. The V segment lost 4 bases and the J segment 6 bases; nucleotides outside the gene matches: 11. Germline assignment: CDR1 SGHRS and CDR2 YFSETQ. This CDR3 has 16 amino acids. The CDR3 DNA follows: TGCGCCAGCAGCCTCGAAGGAGGGACAGGGTTCAATGAGCAGTTCTTC. Protein product: CASSLEGGTGFNEQFF.

This chain links TRBV28 with TRBJ2-3, with 7 bases identical to TRBD2. Trimming took 2 bases from V and 6 from J; bases not matched to a gene: 8. CDR1 is MDHEN, CDR2 SYDVKM, per germline. The CDR3 length is 15 residues. The CDR3 loop reads CASSLSGNEEDTQYF. As DNA, the CDR3 is TGTGCCAGCAGTTTAAGCGGGAACGAGGAGGATACGCAGTATTTT.

The chain links TRBV10-1 to TRBJ2-7; tentatively, D is TRBD1 (6 bases). This CDR3 spans 15 amino acids. V lost 2 bases and J lost 1, with 12 bases in between. In germline, CDR1 is WNHNN, CDR2 SYGVQD (reference sequence). The CDR3 reads CASSEQGGLSYEQYF. CDR3 coding DNA: TGCGCCAGCAGTGAGCAAGGGGGATTGTCCTACGAGCAGTACTTC.

This chain uses TRBV27 with TRBJ1-5; 8 bases map to TRBD1. The CDR3 has 15 residues. The germline CDR1 and CDR2 sequences are MNHEY and SMNVEV (reference sequence). J lost 0 bases, V lost 4 bases, and 2 bases had no gene match. In DNA, the CDR3 is TGTGCCAGCAGTTCCGGACAGGGTAGCAATCAGCCCCAGCATTTT. Residues: CASSSGQGSNQPQHF.

As concerns this clone: One junction end disagrees with the germline gene, perhaps due to a read error. The chain combines TRBV6-6 with TRBJ1-2; D gene unclear. This CDR3 spans 13 amino acids. Germline V lookup: CDR1 MNHNY, CDR2 SVGAGI (reference sequence). CDR3 in DNA: TGTGCCTGCAGTTACTCTTTAGGAGGAGGCTACACCTTC. It codes for CACSYSLGGGYTF.

In DNA, the CDR3 is TGCGCCAGCAGCTTGGTCCGGACGGGGGGAGACGAGCAGTACTTC. It codes for CASSLVRTGGDEQYF. The V call is TRBV5-1, the J call TRBJ2-7; TRBD2 matches 7 bases. The CDR3 extends over 15 amino acids. J lost 5 bases, V lost 0 bases, and 8 bases had no gene match. CDR1 is SGHRS and CDR2 is YFSETQ in the germline V gene.

V is TRBV5-4 and J is TRBJ1-4; D remains ambiguous. The CDR3 loop spans 15 amino acids. V lost 3 bases to trimming and J lost 0 bases, with 9 bases between them. CDR1 SGHNT and CDR2 YYREEE come from the germline V gene (reference sequence). CDR3 in amino acids: CASSSRTATNEKLFF. The CDR3 bases are TGTGCCAGCAGCTCTCGGACTGCAACTAATGAAAAACTGTTTTTT.

The genes are TRBV11-2 and TRBJ2-7; 14 bases fit TRBD2. CDR1 is SGHAT, CDR2 FQNNGV, per germline. The CDR3 covers 16 residues. Losses at the gene ends were 5 bases for V and 5 bases for J; bases not matched to a gene: 8. CDR3 amino acids: CASSPTGLAGVHEQYF. The CDR3 bases are TGTGCCAGCAGCCCTACGGGACTAGCGGGAGTTCACGAGCAGTACTTC.

The chain links TRBV4-1 to TRBJ2-7, with 10 bases identical to TRBD2. Losses at the gene ends were 0 bases for V and 6 bases for J; bases not matched to a gene: 14. Germline values: CDR1 MGHRA, CDR2 YSYEKL. The CDR3 sequence is 18 residues long. CDR3 protein: CASSQEGTAGGPRREQYF. Written as DNA, the CDR3 is TGCGCCAGCAGCCAAGAGGGGACAGCGGGAGGGCCCAGGCGCGAGCAGTACTTC.

The chain links TRBV6-1 to TRBJ1-2; 7 bases are shared with TRBD1. Germline V gene lookup returns CDR1 MNHNS and CDR2 SASEGT. The CDR3 has 17 amino acids. With 2 bases clipped from V and 7 bases from J, the junction kept 16 bases outside the gene matches. The CDR3 DNA is TGTGCCAGCAGTGAATTTCGCACGGGACAGTCTCTGGGTGGCTACACCTTC. This gives the protein CASSEFRTGQSLGGYTF.

CDR3 residues: CAWSPLSREREQYF. CDR3 bases: TGTGCCTGGAGCCCCTTGAGCCGGGAGAGGGAGCAGTACTTC. This chain uses TRBV30 with TRBJ2-7; possibly TRBD2 for D (6 bases). There are 14 residues in the CDR3. The ends were cut back, 3 bases at V and 7 bases at J, with 19 bases in the middle. Germline V gene sequence: CDR1 GTSNPN, CDR2 SVGIG (reference sequence).

This clone was recorded a few times. This chain joins TRBV5-1 and TRBJ1-1; 11 bases align to TRBD1. V lost 4 bases to trimming and J lost 10 bases; unmatched junction nucleotides: 6. Germline V gene data show CDR1 as SGHRS and CDR2 as YFSETQ. CDR3 length: 13 amino acids. DNA of the CDR3: TGCGCCAGCAGCGACGGACAGGGGGCGAGAGCTTTCTTT. The encoded protein is CASSDGQGARAFF.

A single count supports this clone. The rearrangement uses TRBV27 and TRBJ1-5; the match to TRBD1 covers 11 bases. V dropped 6 bases and J dropped 5; count of bases not matched to a gene: 9. This CDR3 has 16 residues. Germline values: CDR1 MNHEY, CDR2 SMNVEV (reference sequence). The CDR3 DNA reads as TGTGCCAGCAGCTGCCGGGACAGGGGGGGGGATCAGCCCCAGCATTTT. Amino acids: CASSCRDRGGDQPQHF.

This clone was seen a few times. DNA for the CDR3: TGTGCCAGCAGCCGAAACAGGGAAAATTCACCCCTCCACTTT. Protein: CASSRNRENSPLHF. The chain links TRBV5-6 to TRBJ1-6; D perhaps matches TRBD1 (6 bases). Germline CDR1 SGHDT, CDR2 YYEEEE. The CDR3 is 14 residues long. Trimming stripped 4 bases from V and 7 bases from J, with 12 bases between.

The V call is TRBV6-6, the J call TRBJ2-5; 13 bases are a match to TRBD2. The J call could be wrong; TRBJ2-7 is a better fit for the DNA end. CDR1 is MNHNY, CDR2 SVGAGI, per germline (reference sequence). The CDR3 runs to 16 residues. The CDR3 nucleotides read TGTGCCAGCAGTTTCCCCGGGACTAGCGGGGTCCACGAGCAGTACTTC. Encoded protein: CASSFPGTSGVHEQYF.

This clone was recorded a few times. This chain uses TRBV27 with TRBJ1-2; D is ambiguous. V was shortened by 2 bases and J by 8 bases, with 12 bases between the two germline ends. Germline lookup yields CDR1 MNHEY and CDR2 SMNVEV (reference sequence). CDR3 length equals 13 residues. CDR3 in amino acids: CASSLGPLGGYTF. The CDR3 coding sequence is TGTGCCAGCAGTTTAGGGCCGCTGGGCGGCTACACCTTC.

V gene TRBV27 combines with J gene TRBJ2-7; D is possibly TRBD2 (6 bases). The germline gives CDR1 MNHEY, CDR2 SMNVEV (reference sequence). The length of the CDR3 is 16 residues. V was cut by 3 bases and J by 5 bases, with 20 bases left in between. CDR3 protein: CASSFSSPGRSHEQYF. The DNA for the CDR3 is TGTGCCAGCAGTTTCTCGTCTCCAGGGAGGTCCCACGAGCAGTACTTC.

Only a few counts were recorded for this clone. The J gene is TRBJ1-1, the V gene TRBV4-1, with no clear D. V was trimmed by 8 bases and J by 6 bases, leaving 13 bases between them. The CDR3 covers 12 residues. Germline V gives CDR1 MGHRA, CDR2 YSYEKL. CDR3 amino acids: CASRTVGAEAFF. The CDR3 bases are TGCGCCAGCCGGACTGTGGGCGCTGAAGCTTTCTTT.

The genes are TRBV10-1 and TRBJ2-2, with unresolved D. Germline CDR1 WNHNN, CDR2 SYGVQD (reference sequence). V gave up 8 bases and J gave up 2 bases, with 9 bases separating them. The CDR3 contains 13 residues. CDR3: CASGHSNTGELFF. CDR3 in DNA: TGCGCCAGCGGGCACAGTAACACCGGGGAGCTGTTTTTT.

The J gene is TRBJ1-6, the V gene TRBV2; no clear D. This CDR3 is built from 15 residues. Germline V CDR1 and CDR2: SNHLY, FYNNEI. With 5 bases removed from V and 6 bases from J, the gap between germline ends came to 14 bases. CDR3 DNA sequence: TGTGCCAGCAGTCCCCCCGGGGTTGTTAATTCACCCCTCCACTTT. Its translation is CASSPPGVVNSPLHF.

V and J are TRBV7-9 and TRBJ2-1; TRBD2 agrees at 8 bases. Looked up from germline, CDR1 is SEHNR and CDR2 is FQNEAQ (reference sequence). The J segment lost 0 bases and the V segment lost 5 bases, leaving 3 bases of the junction unmatched. The CDR3 covers 15 residues. The CDR3: CASSHSGDSYNEQFF. The CDR3, as DNA: TGTGCCAGCAGCCATAGCGGGGACTCCTACAATGAGCAGTTCTTC.

This clone has more than one count but fewer than ten. The chain uses TRBV2 and TRBJ2-7; D is unclear. With 4 bases removed from V and 5 bases from J, the gap between germline ends came to 12 bases. The CDR3 extends over 13 amino acids. The V gene's germline CDR1 is SNHLY and CDR2 FYNNEI. The CDR3 nucleotides read TGTGCCAGCAGTGGTGTCAGAAATAACGAGCAGTACTTC. Translated, it gives CASSGVRNNEQYF.

This clone showed up just once. The chain employs TRBV7-9 and TRBJ2-7, with D tentatively TRBD2 (6 bases). This CDR3 is built from 13 residues. Germline loops: CDR1 SEHNR, CDR2 FQNEAQ (reference sequence). V lost 4 bases, J lost 5 bases, and 12 bases lay in between. CDR3 protein: CASSSLREHEQYF. The CDR3 DNA sequence: TGTGCCAGCAGCTCGCTCCGGGAGCACGAGCAGTACTTC.

This clone is labeled as medium-sized. The chain joins TRBV7-9 to TRBJ1-5; D not resolved. The CDR3 consists of 12 residues. Germline lookup yields CDR1 SEHNR and CDR2 FQNEAQ (reference sequence). The ends were cut back, 3 bases at V and 8 bases at J, with 8 bases in the middle. CDR3 region: CASSLGEKPQHF. CDR3 nucleotide sequence: TGTGCCAGCAGCTTGGGAGAAAAGCCCCAGCATTTT.

The gene calls are TRBV7-3 and TRBJ2-7; maybe TRBD2 (5 bases). This CDR3 has 15 residues. Trimming took 2 bases from V and 2 from J, leaving 13 bases between them. The germline V gene has CDR1 SGHTA and CDR2 FQGTGA. The CDR3 spells CASSLSPAATYEQYF. CDR3 nucleotides: TGTGCCAGCAGCTTATCGCCAGCGGCAACCTACGAGCAGTACTTC.